This T cell receptor (beta chain) was identified during a study of response to subunit inactivated influenza vaccine (dated by TCRdb to the late 2010s). Regarding the study in general: Deep quantitative profiling of the T cell receptor repertoire was used in the study to follow responses to a trivalent subunit inactivated influenza vaccine. Points the paper makes about the study in general: According to the authors, only a limited number of new T cells may be recruited by each seasonal influenza vaccination.

At the junction V is shortened by 0 bases and J by 2 bases, with 10 bases in between. The CDR3 has 15 amino acids, counting the end cysteine and phenylalanine. The DNA shown is the 45-base CDR3, in frame from base 1. In the germline V gene, CDR1 corresponds to LGHNA and CDR2 to YNFKEQ. Libraries were constructed by RT-PCR. Sequencing was performed on an Illumina HiSeq 2500. The public reads were reanalyzed by TCRdb: fastp trimming at Q25, MiXCR alignment, in-frame beta chains only. Each CDR3 protein gets just one entry, which takes the most common genes and DNA from the rows behind it. The sample table lists roughly 620,000 distinct CDR3 sequences, around 11% of them with a count of one. The ten top clones hold 8% to 13% of the sample. This clonotype was observed a few times. Its antigen is currently not known. Per-base qualities were not stored, and no clone one base away is much larger. The sample was also reused in another study, on T cells expressing NK-cell markers. As the second publication notes: TCR beta cDNA libraries were prepared using 5'RACE template switching, which introduced a universal primer site and unique molecular identifiers. In sorted CD3+CD56+NKG2C+, CD3+CD56+NKG2C- and CD3+CD56-NKG2C+ T-cell subsets from eight donors, TCR beta-chain repertoires were profiled. Among the eight sequenced donors, only one was HCMV-seronegative, while the other seven were HCMV-seropositive. To restrict sorting to alphabetaTCR-expressing T cells, an anti-gammadeltaTCR antibody was added in several experiments. In roughly six donors, the dominant CD3+CD56+NKG2C+ clonotypes ranked among the top 10 CD8+ clonotypes, making up about 1.0-8% of CD8+ T cells. Those dominant clonotypes were again the most abundant among CD3+CD56-NKG2C+ cells in several donors, at about 25-60.1%. Whether the expanded NKG2C-expressing T cell clones were specific for HCMV antigens remained unclear. The eight sequenced donors were randomly selected healthy volunteers, three men and five women. HCMV serostatus was determined by detecting HCMV-specific IgG in serum with a commercial ELISA kit. Ficoll density gradient centrifugation was used to isolate peripheral blood mononuclear cells from blood. For about 6 donors, unsorted PBMC were also used to sequence bulk peripheral blood T-cell repertoires. Synthesis of cDNA was primed from the TCR beta constant segment and was followed by two consecutive PCR amplification steps. Sequencing of the libraries produced 2 x 150 bp reads on Illumina HiSeq 2000/2500, MiSeq or NextSeq. MIGEC was used to demultiplex reads and group the reads by UMI, and MiTCR was used to assemble and quantify clonotypes. Only TCR cDNA sequences supported by at least two reads were kept to exclude erroneous sequences. The tcR package was used for downstream repertoire analysis, and clonotypes were matched across fractions by CDR3 nucleotide sequence plus V segment. VDJmatch was used to annotate antigen specificity against VDJdb, with one amino acid substitution allowed in CDR3.

The sequence was collected from a man in his fifties who received an inactivated influenza vaccine. Donor details come from another sample of the same person, matched by shared clones. The specimen comprised PBMCs from blood, sampled on the day of vaccination. The rearranged segments are TRBV4-2 and TRBJ2-5, and possibly TRBD2, on 5 matching bases. The nucleotide sequence is TGTGCCAGCAGCCAAGACCGGAGGTTACAAGAGACCCAGTACTTC. Its protein product is CASSQDRRLQETQYF.